The T cell receptor (beta chain) described here comes from a study of cytomegalovirus exposure and HLA in healthy donors. Overall study: Across 350 to 500 genotyped donors, 81% landed in the Caucasian-associated ancestry cluster.

Vbeta (60) and Jbeta (13) primers were used in the PCR. Assay: immunoSEQ multiplex PCR; the TCRdb copy retains only in-frame clones and omits some. The data show roughly 120,000 clones, and the top ten clones hold around 4%. This CDR3 region has 18 residues. Germline V gene sequence: CDR1 LNHDA, CDR2 SQIVND (reference sequence). The trim removed 0 bases at V and 1 base at J, leaving 6 bases unmatched. The sequence came from a man aged 18-30 years in good health and CMV-seronegative. V is TRBV19 and J is TRBJ1-1; TRBD1 matches 12 bases. The sequenced sample was PBMCs. The CDR3 loop reads CASSIDSGTGGWNTEAFF. In DNA form, the CDR3 reads TGTGCCAGTAGTATAGATTCGGGGACAGGGGGCTGGAACACTGAAGCTTTCTTT.